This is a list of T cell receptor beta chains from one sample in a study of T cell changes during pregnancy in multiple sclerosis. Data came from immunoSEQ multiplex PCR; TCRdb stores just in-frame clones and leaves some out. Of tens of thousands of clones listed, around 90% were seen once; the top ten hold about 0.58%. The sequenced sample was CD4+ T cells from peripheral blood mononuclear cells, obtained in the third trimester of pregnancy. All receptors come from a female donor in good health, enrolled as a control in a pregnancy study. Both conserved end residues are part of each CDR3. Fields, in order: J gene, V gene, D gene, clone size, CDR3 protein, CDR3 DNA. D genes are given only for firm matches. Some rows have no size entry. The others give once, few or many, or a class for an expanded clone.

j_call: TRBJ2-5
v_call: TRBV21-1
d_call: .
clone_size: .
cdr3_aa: CASSDRGVEETQYF
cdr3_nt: TGTGCCAGCAGCGACAGGGGGGTAGAGGAGACCCAGTACTTC

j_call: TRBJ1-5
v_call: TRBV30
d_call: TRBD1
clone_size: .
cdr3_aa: CAWTGRTGGNQPQHF
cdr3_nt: TGTGCCTGGACCGGCCGGACAGGCGGTAATCAGCCCCAGCATTTT

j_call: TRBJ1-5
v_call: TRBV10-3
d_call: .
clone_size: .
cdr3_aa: CATNDGGDQPQHF
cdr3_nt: TGTGCCACCAACGATGGGGGCGATCAGCCCCAGCATTTT

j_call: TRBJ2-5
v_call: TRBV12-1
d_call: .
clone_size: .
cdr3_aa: CASSVLAGPLEETQYF
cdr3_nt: TGTGCCAGCAGCGTCTTAGCGGGGCCCTTAGAAGAGACCCAGTACTTC

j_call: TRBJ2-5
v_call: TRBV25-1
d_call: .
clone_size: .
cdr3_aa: CASDEGGAGRGGTQYF
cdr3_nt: TGTGCCAGCGATGAGGGGGGAGCGGGGCGCGGGGGGACCCAGTACTTC

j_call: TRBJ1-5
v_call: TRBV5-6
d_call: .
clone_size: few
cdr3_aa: CASSVMRVNQPQHF
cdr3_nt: TGTGCCAGCAGCGTGATGAGGGTCAATCAGCCCCAGCATTTT

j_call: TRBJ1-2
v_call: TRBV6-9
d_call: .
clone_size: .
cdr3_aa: CASSTVLGGYTF
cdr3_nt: TGTGCCAGCAGCACAGTTCTCGGTGGCTACACCTTC

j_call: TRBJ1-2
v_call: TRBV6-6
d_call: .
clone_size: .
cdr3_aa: CASIPLGGDSYGYTF
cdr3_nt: TGTGCCAGCATCCCCCTGGGGGGGGATTCCTATGGCTACACCTTC

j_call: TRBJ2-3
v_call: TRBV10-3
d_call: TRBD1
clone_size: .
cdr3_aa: CAVQGAGPTDTQYF
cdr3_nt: TGTGCCGTCCAGGGGGCCGGTCCCACAGATACGCAGTATTTT

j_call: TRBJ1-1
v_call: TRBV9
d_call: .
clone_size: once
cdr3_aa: CASRAGTWGTEAFF
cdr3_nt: TGTGCCAGCAGAGCCGGGACTTGGGGCACTGAAGCTTTCTTT

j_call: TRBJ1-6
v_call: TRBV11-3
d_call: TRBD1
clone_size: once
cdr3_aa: CASSFTGDSNSPLHF
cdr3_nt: TGTGCCAGCAGCTTTACAGGGGATAGTAATTCACCCCTCCACTTT

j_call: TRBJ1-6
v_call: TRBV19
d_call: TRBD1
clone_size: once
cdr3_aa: CASQRDGQVHSYNSPLHF
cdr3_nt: TGTGCCAGTCAAAGGGACGGACAGGTCCACTCCTATAATTCACCCCTCCACTTT

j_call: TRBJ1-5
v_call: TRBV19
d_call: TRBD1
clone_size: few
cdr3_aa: CASSIRPTGGDQPQHF
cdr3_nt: TGTGCCAGTAGTATTCGCCCGACAGGGGGGGATCAGCCCCAGCATTTT

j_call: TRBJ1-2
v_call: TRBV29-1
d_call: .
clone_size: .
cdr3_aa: CSVEGRGGTF
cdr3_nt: TGCAGCGTTGAAGGGCGGGGTGGAACATTC

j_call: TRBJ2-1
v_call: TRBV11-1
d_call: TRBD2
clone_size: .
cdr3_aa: CASSHSGRDYNEQFF
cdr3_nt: TGTGCCAGCAGTCATAGCGGGAGGGATTACAATGAGCAGTTCTTC

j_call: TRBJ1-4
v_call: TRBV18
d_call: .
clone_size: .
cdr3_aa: CASSPVGGYSTNEKLFF
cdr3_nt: TGTGCCAGCTCACCGGTAGGGGGATACTCAACTAATGAAAAACTGTTTTTT

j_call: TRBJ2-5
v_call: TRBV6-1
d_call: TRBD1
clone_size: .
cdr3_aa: CASSEDRGHQETQYF
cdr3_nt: TGTGCCAGCAGTGAGGACAGGGGGCACCAAGAGACCCAGTACTTC

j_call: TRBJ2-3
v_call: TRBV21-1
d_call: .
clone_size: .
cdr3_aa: CASSKEYGGRFVLDTQYF
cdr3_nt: TGTGCCAGCAGCAAAGAGTACGGGGGTCGCTTCGTTTTGGATACGCAGTATTTT

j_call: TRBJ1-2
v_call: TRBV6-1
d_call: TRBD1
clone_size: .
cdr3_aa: CASTPTGNYGYTF
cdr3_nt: TGTGCCAGCACCCCGACAGGGAACTATGGCTACACCTTC

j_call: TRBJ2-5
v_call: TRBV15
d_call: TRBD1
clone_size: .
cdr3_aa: CATSRERTGVRETQYF
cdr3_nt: TGTGCCACCAGCAGAGAGCGGACAGGGGTTCGGGAGACCCAGTACTTC

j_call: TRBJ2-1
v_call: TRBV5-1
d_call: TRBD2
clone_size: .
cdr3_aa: CASSNGTSASSYNEQFF
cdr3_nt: TGCGCCAGCAGCAACGGGACTAGCGCAAGCTCCTACAATGAGCAGTTCTTC

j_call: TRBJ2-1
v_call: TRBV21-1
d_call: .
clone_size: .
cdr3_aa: CASSKDPPTSGSGYNEQFF
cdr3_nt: TGTGCCAGCAGCAAAGACCCACCAACTAGCGGGAGTGGCTACAATGAGCAGTTCTTC

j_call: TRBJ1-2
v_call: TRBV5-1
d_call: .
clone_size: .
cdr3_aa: CASSVGTNYGYTF
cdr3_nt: TGCGCCAGCAGCGTCGGGACAAACTATGGCTACACCTTC

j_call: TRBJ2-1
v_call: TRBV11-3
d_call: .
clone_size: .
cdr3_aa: CASSLGMRTDEQFF
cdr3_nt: TGTGCCAGCAGCTTGGGGATGAGGACTGATGAGCAGTTCTTC

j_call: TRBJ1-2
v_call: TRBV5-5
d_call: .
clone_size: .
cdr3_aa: CASSARHNTNYGYTF
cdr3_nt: TGTGCCAGCAGCGCTCGCCACAATACTAACTATGGCTACACCTTC

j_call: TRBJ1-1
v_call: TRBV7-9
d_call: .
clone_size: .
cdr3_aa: CASSLPRVLNTEAFF
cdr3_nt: TGTGCCAGCAGCTTACCTCGTGTTTTGAACACTGAAGCTTTCTTT

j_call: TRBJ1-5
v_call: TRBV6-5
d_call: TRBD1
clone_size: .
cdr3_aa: CASSPGTGAGQPQHF
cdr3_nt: TGTGCCAGCAGCCCGGGTACAGGGGCGGGACAGCCCCAGCATTTT

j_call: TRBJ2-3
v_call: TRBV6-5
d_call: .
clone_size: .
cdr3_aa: CASSYSSGPSTDTQYF
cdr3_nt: TGTGCCAGCAGTTACTCTAGCGGACCTAGCACAGATACGCAGTATTTT

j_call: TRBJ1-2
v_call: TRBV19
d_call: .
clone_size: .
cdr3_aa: CASSTDRPSIYGYTF
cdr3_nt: TGTGCCAGTAGTACAGACAGGCCCTCCATCTATGGCTACACCTTC

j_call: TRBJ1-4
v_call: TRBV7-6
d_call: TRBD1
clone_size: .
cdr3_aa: CASSLFSQGTGKLFF
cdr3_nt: TGTGCCAGCAGCCTCTTTAGCCAGGGGACAGGAAAACTGTTTTTT

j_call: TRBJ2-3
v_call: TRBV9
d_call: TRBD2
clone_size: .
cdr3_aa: CASSVGLAGGGSDTQYF
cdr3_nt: TGTGCCAGCAGCGTAGGCCTAGCGGGGGGTGGGTCAGATACGCAGTATTTT

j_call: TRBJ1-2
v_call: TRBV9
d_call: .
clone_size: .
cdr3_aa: CASSAGGIYGYTF
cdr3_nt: TGTGCCAGCAGCGCGGGGGGGATCTATGGCTACACCTTC

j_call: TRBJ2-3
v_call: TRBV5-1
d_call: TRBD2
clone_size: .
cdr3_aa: CASSPGTSGNRYTDTQYF
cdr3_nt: TGCGCCAGCAGCCCCGGGACTAGCGGGAATAGGTACACAGATACGCAGTATTTT

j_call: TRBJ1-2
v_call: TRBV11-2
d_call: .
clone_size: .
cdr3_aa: CASSPGYGYTF
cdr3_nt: TGTGCCAGCAGCCCCGGCTATGGCTACACCTTC

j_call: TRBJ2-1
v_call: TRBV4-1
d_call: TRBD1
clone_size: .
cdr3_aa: CASSHPGQGTGEQFF
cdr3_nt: TGCGCCAGCAGCCATCCGGGACAGGGTACGGGTGAGCAGTTCTTC

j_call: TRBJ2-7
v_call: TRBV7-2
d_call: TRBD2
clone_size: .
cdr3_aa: CASSWTSGGYEQYF
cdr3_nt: TGTGCCAGCAGCTGGACTAGCGGGGGCTACGAGCAGTACTTC

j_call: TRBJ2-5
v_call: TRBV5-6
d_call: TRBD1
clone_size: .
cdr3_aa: CASRSTGGVETQYF
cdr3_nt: TGTGCCAGCAGATCAACAGGGGGCGTTGAGACCCAGTACTTC

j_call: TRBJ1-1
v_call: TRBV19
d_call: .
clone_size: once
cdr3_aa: CASTIRGNTEAFF
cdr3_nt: TGTGCCAGTACCATAAGGGGGAACACTGAAGCTTTCTTT

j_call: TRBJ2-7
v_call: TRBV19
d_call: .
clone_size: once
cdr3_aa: CASSTKGEQYF
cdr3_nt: TGTGCCAGTAGTACTAAGGGGGAGCAGTACTTC

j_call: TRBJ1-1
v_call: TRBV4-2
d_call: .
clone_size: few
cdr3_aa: CASSRGDDKTEAFF
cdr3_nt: TGTGCCAGCAGCCGAGGTGACGATAAGACTGAAGCTTTCTTT

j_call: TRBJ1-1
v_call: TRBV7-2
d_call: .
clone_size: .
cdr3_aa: CASSLLAGVNTEAFF
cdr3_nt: TGTGCCAGCAGCTTATTGGCAGGGGTGAACACTGAAGCTTTCTTT

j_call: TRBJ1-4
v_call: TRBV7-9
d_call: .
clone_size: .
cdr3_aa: CASSLQDSLAPEKLFF
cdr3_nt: TGTGCCAGCAGCCTCCAAGACAGTTTGGCCCCTGAAAAACTGTTTTTT